This T cell receptor (beta chain) was sequenced in a study of vaccination and CD4 T cells after COVID-19. This clonotype was detected a few times. Its specificity is not known. The treatment was: roughly ten-day PBMC culture with coronavirus spike peptide pools or control peptides (ViraFEST assay). The Oncomine TCR Beta short-read assay sequenced DNA from cultured CD4+ T cells. TCRdb called the PCR reads again in MiXCR, with one record for every CDR3 protein. Here the sample spans about 12,000 distinct CDR3 sequences, approximately 60% being singletons. Trimming took 8 bases from V and 2 from J, leaving 10 bases between them. Germline CDR1 MNHNS, CDR2 SASEGT. The CDR3 consists of 13 residues.

This receptor was taken from a human donor who had recovered from COVID-19. Sequencing used CD4+ T cells from blood, cultured in vitro. The rearrangement uses TRBV6-1 and TRBJ1-3, with D unresolved. CDR3 sequence (DNA): TGTGCCAGCTGCCAGACACCTGGAAACACCATATATTTT. This encodes CASCQTPGNTIYF.